The clone carrying this T cell receptor beta chain was seen ten or more times. The antigen is unknown. This entry comes from a study of T cells after yellow fever vaccination. Study observations and caveats: Secondary responses were weaker yet peaked faster, day 5 versus 15. The booster saw the reappearance of most primary-vaccination clones (more than 95% CD4, roughly 90% CD8). Across the CD4 and CD8 compartments, a small share of clonotypes was present in both.

TCRdb reprocessed the 5' RACE reads via MiXCR and lists one record per CDR3 protein. The data contain 60,000 to 75,000 distinct CDR3 sequences, over 6.5% of them singletons. The material sequenced was CD8+ T cells sorted from PBMCs, taken roughly 47 days after the first yellow fever vaccination. This clonotype was sampled from a man aged 18 to 35 who received the YFV17D yellow fever vaccine.

The CDR3 DNA sequence: TGTGCCAGCAGCGTAGCAGAGGGGCGGACCGGGGAGCTGTTTTTT. This translates into CASSVAEGRTGELFF. The V gene is TRBV9, the J gene TRBJ2-2; D may correspond to TRBD1 or TRBD2 (5 bases each). V gave up 0 bases and J gave up 5 bases, with 11 bases separating them. This CDR3 has 15 amino acids. Per germline, CDR1 SGDLS and CDR2 YYNGEE.